This T cell receptor beta chain appears in the sequencing data of a study of blood T cell dynamics during melanoma immunotherapy. Study at large: Metastatic melanoma patients received first-line pembrolizumab or nivolumab plus ipilimumab.

V shed 3 bases, J shed 2 bases, and the junction held 10 bases outside the gene matches. The CDR3 has 17 residues. Germline CDR1 is WNHNN and CDR2 is SYGVQD (reference sequence). Clones were read by immunoSEQ multiplex PCR, and TCRdb kept only the in-frame ones, dropping some. The sample consists of 5,900 or so clones, around 90% of them appearing once. Time point specified: pre-treatment baseline. Samples come from before therapy and from week 3 after the first blockade cycle. Prior systemic cancer therapy, immunosuppressant use and other active malignancies excluded patients. Here the sequenced sample was blood, taken from a patient treated with checkpoint blockade. This sequence originates from a human donor with melanoma. The V gene is TRBV10-1, the J gene TRBJ1-5; 7 bases are shared with TRBD1. The DNA for the CDR3 is TGCGCCAGCAGTGATTCAGGGGGAGACTGGTGCAATCAGCCCCAGCATTTT. Its translation is CASSDSGGDWCNQPQHF.